A selection of T cell receptor beta chains follows, all from one sample in a study of T cells in Graves' hyperthyroidism and ophthalmopathy. MiXCR, run by TCRdb on the multiplex PCR reads, gives a single entry per CDR3 protein. In the table there are 550,000 to 800,000 distinct CDR3 sequences, 15% to 20% of which are singletons. The sample comprised blood. These receptors all come from a man aged 50 to 59 with Graves' hyperthyroidism. The CDR3 runs from the conserved cysteine through the conserved F or W. A D gene is named only where the DNA matches it firmly. Size tells how often a clone was seen (once, few, many) or the class of an expanded clone, and some rows leave it out.

few	TRBV19	TRBJ2-7	TRBD2	TGTGCCAGTAGTGATAGCGGGAGCTCCTACGAGCAGTACTTC	CASSDSGSSYEQYF
.	TRBV20-1	TRBJ1-2	TRBD1	TGCAGTGCTCCGCTTAAGGGGGCGCGGGACTATGGCTACACCTTC	CSAPLKGARDYGYTF
.	TRBV30	TRBJ2-3	.	TGTGCCTGGGGGTTGGTTGCAGATACGCAGTATTTT	CAWGLVADTQYF
many	TRBV28	TRBJ2-3	.	TGTGCCAGCAGTTCGGGCTATCTAAGCACAGATACGCAGTATTTT	CASSSGYLSTDTQYF
many	TRBV5-1	TRBJ2-2	.	TGCGCCAGCAGCGCCGGGACGGCGAACACCGGGGAGCTGTTTTTT	CASSAGTANTGELFF
few	TRBV6-1	TRBJ2-1	.	TGTGCCAGCATCTCCCTCGGGGCTGGTGAGCAGTTCTTC	CASISLGAGEQFF
many	TRBV11-2	TRBJ2-2	TRBD2	TGTGCCAGCAGCTTACTCTTTTCCCTAGCGGGAGGCACCGGGGAGCTGTTTTTT	CASSLLFSLAGGTGELFF
few	TRBV27	TRBJ1-1	.	TGTGCCAGCAGTTTATATGGGCGGGCGGGGTGGCGGAACACTGAAGCTTTCTTT	CASSLYGRAGWRNTEAFF
many	TRBV20-1	TRBJ2-7	.	TGCAGTGCTCGGACAGCGTACGAGCAGTACTTC	CSARTAYEQYF
few	TRBV27	TRBJ2-7	.	TGTGCCAGCAGTTTTTACAGGGAATCCTACGAGCAGTACTTC	CASSFYRESYEQYF
.	TRBV19	TRBJ1-2	.	TGTGCCAGTAGGGTCTCCAACAGAGACCTCCGTGGCTACACCTTC	CASRVSNRDLRGYTF
many	TRBV28	TRBJ2-1	TRBD2	TGTGCCAGCAGCTATTCTAGCGGATCCTACAATGAGCAGTTCTTC	CASSYSSGSYNEQFF
many	TRBV28	TRBJ2-5	.	TGTGCCAGCAGTTCAGTAACCGGGACTTACCAAGAGACCCAGTACTTC	CASSSVTGTYQETQYF
many	TRBV28	TRBJ2-1	.	TGTGCCAGCAGCCGGCCCGGCACTAATGAGCAGTTCTTC	CASSRPGTNEQFF
few	TRBV14	TRBJ2-1	TRBD2	TGTGCCAGCAGCCAAAGACTAGCGGGAGGCACCTACAATGAGCAGTTCTTC	CASSQRLAGGTYNEQFF
few	TRBV7-3	TRBJ2-1	.	TGTGCCAGCAGCTTAACTAGACAGGCCTACAATGAGCAGTTCTTC	CASSLTRQAYNEQFF
.	TRBV27	TRBJ2-7	TRBD1	TGTGCCAGCAGTCACACCGTACAGGGGGCGTACTACGAGCAGTACTTC	CASSHTVQGAYYEQYF
.	TRBV20-1	TRBJ1-1	.	TGCAGTGCAAAGTCGGGGGGCCATGAAGCTTTCTTT	CSAKSGGHEAFF
.	TRBV12-5	TRBJ1-1	TRBD1	TGTGCTAGTGGTTTGATCCTGACAGGGACGAACACTGAAGCTTTCTTT	CASGLILTGTNTEAFF
many	TRBV4-1	TRBJ1-4	.	TGCGCCAGCAGCCAAGTTTTTAATGAAAAACTGTTTTTT	CASSQVFNEKLFF
many	TRBV6-2/TRBV6-3	TRBJ1-2	.	TGTGCCAGCAGTTACCCCTATGGCTACACCTTC	CASSYPYGYTF
.	TRBV24-1	TRBJ2-2	TRBD1	TGTGCCACCGGTGACCTGGGACAGGGGACAGGAAGCCCAGGGGCCACCGGGGAGCTGTTTTTT	CATGDLGQGTGSPGATGELFF
few	TRBV4-1	TRBJ1-6	.	TGCGCCAGCAGCCAAGATGGCGGCATAAGTCTTTCACCCCTCCACTTT	CASSQDGGISLSPLHF
many	TRBV6-1	TRBJ2-7	.	TGTGCCAGCAGCGATAGGGGGATTCGCGAGCAGTACTTC	CASSDRGIREQYF
many	TRBV30	TRBJ1-2	.	TGTGCCTGGACTGGCGTTGGCGATGGCTACACCTTC	CAWTGVGDGYTF
few	TRBV5-1	TRBJ2-1	TRBD2	TGCGCCAGCAGCTTGATTCCCCCGGGACTAGTAGACAATGAGCAGTTCTTC	CASSLIPPGLVDNEQFF
many	TRBV2	TRBJ2-1	TRBD1	TGTGCCAGCAGGGGACAGGAGGGCTCCTACAATGAGCAGTTCTTC	CASRGQEGSYNEQFF
many	TRBV19	TRBJ1-2	TRBD1	TGTGCCACCCACGGACAGGGGGCGCGGGAGCATGGCTACACCTTC	CATHGQGAREHGYTF
.	TRBV3-1	TRBJ2-3	.	TGTGCCAGCAGCCAAGGGGCGCCGGGAGCGGGCACAGATACGCAGTATTTT	CASSQGAPGAGTDTQYF
many	TRBV2	TRBJ2-1	TRBD2	TGTGCCAGCAGTGCCCTAGCGGCCTCCTACAATGAGCAGTTCTTC	CASSALAASYNEQFF
few	TRBV18	TRBJ2-1	.	TGTGCCAGCTCAAGGATTGGCGGCAGCTCCTACAATGAGCAGTTCTTC	CASSRIGGSSYNEQFF
many	TRBV7-2	TRBJ1-1	TRBD1	TGTGCCAGCAGCTGGGGGACAGCGACCATGAACACTGAAGCTTTCTTT	CASSWGTATMNTEAFF
many	TRBV2	TRBJ2-7	TRBD1	TGTGCCAGCAGTGAGGGACAGGGGAATACCTACGAGCAGTACTTC	CASSEGQGNTYEQYF
.	TRBV7-9	TRBJ2-4	TRBD1	TGTGCCAGCAGCTCAGAGACAGGGGGTAACAAAAACATTCAGTACTTC	CASSSETGGNKNIQYF
many	TRBV11-2	TRBJ2-7	TRBD1	TGTGCCAGCAGCTCTCTGACAGGGGCCTACGAGCAGTACTTC	CASSSLTGAYEQYF
few	TRBV4-3	TRBJ2-2	.	TGCGCCAGCAGCCCTGATACTAGCCCCACCGGGGAGCTGTTTTTT	CASSPDTSPTGELFF
few	TRBV2	TRBJ1-5	.	TGTGCCAGCAGTGAGAGGGACGCCAGTAGCAATCAGCCCCAGCATTTT	CASSERDASSNQPQHF
few	TRBV5-1	TRBJ2-3	.	TGCGCCAGCAGCTTGGCCGTTGGTCCCGGGCCTAGCACAGATACGCAGTATTTT	CASSLAVGPGPSTDTQYF
few	TRBV7-9	TRBJ2-1	.	TGTGCCAGCAGCCTAGAATCACTGGGGACGACTATCTACAATGAGCAGTTCTTC	CASSLESLGTTIYNEQFF
many	TRBV27	TRBJ1-1	.	TGTGCCAGCAGTTCCGGCCCCATGAACACTGAAGCTTTCTTT	CASSSGPMNTEAFF
many	TRBV29-1	TRBJ2-5	.	TGCAGCGGAGGGGCACCACAAGAGACCCAGTACTTC	CSGGAPQETQYF
.	TRBV12-3/TRBV12-4	TRBJ1-2	.	TGTGCCAGCAACTCGACAGGCTATGGCTACACCTTC	CASNSTGYGYTF
many	TRBV5-1	TRBJ1-1	.	TGCGCCGTCCCAGGGGTCTATGAAGCTTTCTTT	CAVPGVYEAFF
.	TRBV4-2	TRBJ2-2	.	TGTGCCAGCACCGTAGGGGTATCCAACACCGGGGAGCTGTTTTTT	CASTVGVSNTGELFF
.	TRBV14	TRBJ2-7	TRBD2	TGTGCCAGCAGCGCAAGCGGGGGGGGCAACTACGAGCAGTACTTC	CASSASGGGNYEQYF
once	TRBV12-3/TRBV12-4	TRBJ1-1	TRBD1	TGTGCCAGCAGTTTATTGCAGGGGGCTTACACTGAAGCTTTCTTT	CASSLLQGAYTEAFF
many	TRBV7-3	TRBJ2-2	TRBD1	TGTGCCAGCAGCTCTGGACAGGGGGCGAACGGGGAGCTGTTTTTT	CASSSGQGANGELFF
.	TRBV6-1	TRBJ2-1	.	TGTGCCAGCAGTGCCTCGGGCCCCTTCGGGAACAATGAGCAGTTCTTC	CASSASGPFGNNEQFF
many	TRBV20-1	TRBJ1-1	.	TGCAGTGCTCGGGTTTGGAGCACTGAAGCTTTCTTT	CSARVWSTEAFF
.	TRBV18	TRBJ1-1	.	TGTGCCAGCTCACAGGGAGAAGTGGCTGAAGCTTTCTTT	CASSQGEVAEAFF
few	TRBV27	TRBJ2-5	.	TGTGCCAGCAGTACGGTCGGGGAAGAGACCCAGTACTTC	CASSTVGEETQYF
.	TRBV5-4	TRBJ1-2	.	TGTGCCAGCAGCTTGGCCCCGGCCTCGAGCTATGGCTACACCTTC	CASSLAPASSYGYTF
many	TRBV12-3/TRBV12-4	TRBJ2-2	.	TGTGCCAGCAGTTTTAGGTTTCTCACCGGGGAGCTGTTTTTT	CASSFRFLTGELFF
many	TRBV2	TRBJ2-1	TRBD2	TGTGCCAGCAGTGAGGATCCCGGGAGACTAGCGGGGGTTAATGAGCAGTTCTTC	CASSEDPGRLAGVNEQFF
few	TRBV6-5	TRBJ1-5	.	TGTGCCAGCAGTATGACGGATTATAGCAATCAGCCCCAGCATTTT	CASSMTDYSNQPQHF
many	TRBV10-2	TRBJ2-3	TRBD2	TGCGCCAGCAGTGTACTAGCGGGAGAAACAGATACGCAGTATTTT	CASSVLAGETDTQYF
.	TRBV11-2	TRBJ1-2	.	TGTGCCAGCAGCCCAAGGAGGACAGACTATGGCTACACCTTC	CASSPRRTDYGYTF
.	TRBV7-9	TRBJ2-7	TRBD2	TGTGCCAGCAGCCCGACTAGCGGGAGAGGAGCGTACGAGCAGTACTTC	CASSPTSGRGAYEQYF
.	TRBV3-1	TRBJ1-5	TRBD1	TGTGCCAGCAGCCAAACCCTAGGGGACCGACAGGGGCCCCAGCATTTT	CASSQTLGDRQGPQHF